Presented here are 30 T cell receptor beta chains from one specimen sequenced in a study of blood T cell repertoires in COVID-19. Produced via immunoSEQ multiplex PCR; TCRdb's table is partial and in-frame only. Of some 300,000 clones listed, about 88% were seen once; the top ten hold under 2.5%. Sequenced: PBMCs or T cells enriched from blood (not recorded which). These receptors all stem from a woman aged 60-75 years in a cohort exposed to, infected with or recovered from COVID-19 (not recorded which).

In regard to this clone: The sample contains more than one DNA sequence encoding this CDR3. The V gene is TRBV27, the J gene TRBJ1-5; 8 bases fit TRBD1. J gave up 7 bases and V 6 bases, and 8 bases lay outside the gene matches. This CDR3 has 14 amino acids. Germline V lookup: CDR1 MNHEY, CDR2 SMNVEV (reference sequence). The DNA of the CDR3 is TGTGCCAGCAGCCTAAACAGGGGGGGGCAGCCCCAGCATTTT. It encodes CASSLNRGGQPQHF.

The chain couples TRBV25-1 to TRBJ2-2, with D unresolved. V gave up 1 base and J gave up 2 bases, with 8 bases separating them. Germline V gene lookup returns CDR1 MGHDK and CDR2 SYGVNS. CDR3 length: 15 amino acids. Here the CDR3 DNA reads TGTGCCAGCAGTGAATGGCAGGCAAACACCGGGGAGCTGTTTTTT. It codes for CASSEWQANTGELFF.

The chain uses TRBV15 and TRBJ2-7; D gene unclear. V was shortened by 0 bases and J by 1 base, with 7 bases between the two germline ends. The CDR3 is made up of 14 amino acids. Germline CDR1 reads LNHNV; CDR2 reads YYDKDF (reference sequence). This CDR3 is CATSRDGGSYEQYF. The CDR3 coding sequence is TGTGCCACCAGCAGAGACGGCGGATCCTACGAGCAGTACTTC.

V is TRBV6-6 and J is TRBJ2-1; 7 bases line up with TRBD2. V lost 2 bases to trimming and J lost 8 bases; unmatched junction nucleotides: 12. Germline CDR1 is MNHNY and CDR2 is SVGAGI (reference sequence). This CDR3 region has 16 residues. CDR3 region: CASSYGGEGIGDEQFF. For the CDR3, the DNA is TGTGCCAGCAGTTACGGCGGGGAGGGGATAGGGGATGAGCAGTTCTTC.

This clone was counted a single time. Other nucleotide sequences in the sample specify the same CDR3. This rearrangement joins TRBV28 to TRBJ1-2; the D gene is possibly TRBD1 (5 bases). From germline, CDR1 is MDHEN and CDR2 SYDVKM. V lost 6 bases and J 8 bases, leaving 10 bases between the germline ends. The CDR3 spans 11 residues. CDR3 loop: CASSSGRGYTF. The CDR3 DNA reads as TGTGCCAGCAGCTCAGGGAGGGGCTACACCTTC.

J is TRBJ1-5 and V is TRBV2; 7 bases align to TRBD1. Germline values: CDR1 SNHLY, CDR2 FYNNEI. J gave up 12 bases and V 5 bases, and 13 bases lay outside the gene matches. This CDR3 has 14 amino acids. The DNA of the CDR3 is TGTGCCAGCAGTAATACAGGGGCCGGACAGGTCCAGCATTTT. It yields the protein CASSNTGAGQVQHF.

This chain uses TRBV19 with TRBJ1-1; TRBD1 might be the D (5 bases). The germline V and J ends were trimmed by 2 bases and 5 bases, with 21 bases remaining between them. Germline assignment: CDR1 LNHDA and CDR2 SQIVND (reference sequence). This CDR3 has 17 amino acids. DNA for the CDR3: TGTGCCAGTAGTATATTTTCGGCAGGGTACGGAGGGACTGAAGCTTTCTTT. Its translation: CASSIFSAGYGGTEAFF. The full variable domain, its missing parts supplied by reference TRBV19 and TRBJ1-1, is DGGITQSPKYLFRKEGQNVTLSCEQNLNHDAMYWYRQDPGQGLRLIYYSQIVNDFQKGDIAEGYSVSREKKESFPLTVTSAQKNPTAFYLCASSIFSAGYGGTEAFFGQGTRLTVV.

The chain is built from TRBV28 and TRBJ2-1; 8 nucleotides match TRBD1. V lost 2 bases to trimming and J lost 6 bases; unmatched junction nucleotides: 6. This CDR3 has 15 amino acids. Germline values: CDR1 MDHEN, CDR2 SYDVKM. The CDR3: CASSLETGVSNEQFF. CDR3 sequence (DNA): TGTGCCAGCAGTTTAGAGACAGGGGTGTCCAATGAGCAGTTCTTC.

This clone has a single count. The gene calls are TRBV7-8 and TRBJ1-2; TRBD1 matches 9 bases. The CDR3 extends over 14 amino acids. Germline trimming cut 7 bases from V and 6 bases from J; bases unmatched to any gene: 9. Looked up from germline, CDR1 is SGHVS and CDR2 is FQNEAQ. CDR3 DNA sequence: TGTGCCAGCAACAATCGGGACAGGGTTGATGGCTACACCTTC. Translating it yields CASNNRDRVDGYTF.

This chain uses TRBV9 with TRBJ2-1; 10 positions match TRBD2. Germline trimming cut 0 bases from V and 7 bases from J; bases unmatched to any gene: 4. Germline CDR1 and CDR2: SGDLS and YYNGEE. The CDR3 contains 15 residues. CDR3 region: CASSVVTSGKNEQFF. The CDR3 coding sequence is TGTGCCAGCAGCGTAGTTACTAGCGGGAAAAATGAGCAGTTCTTC. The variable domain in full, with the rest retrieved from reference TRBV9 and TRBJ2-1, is DSGVTQTPKHLITATGQRVTLRCSPRSGDLSVYWYQQSLDQGLQFLIQYYNGEERAKGNILERFSAQQFPDLHSELNLSSLELGDSALYFCASSVVTSGKNEQFFGPGTRLTVL.

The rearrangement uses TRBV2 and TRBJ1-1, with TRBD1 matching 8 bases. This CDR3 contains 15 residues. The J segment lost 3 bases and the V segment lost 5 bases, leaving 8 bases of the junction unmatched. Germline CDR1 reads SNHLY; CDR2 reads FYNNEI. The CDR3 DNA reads TGTGCCAGCAGTAAGAGCGGACAGGGCTACACTGAAGCTTTCTTT. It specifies CASSKSGQGYTEAFF.

DNA of the CDR3: TGTGCCAGCAGCCAACGGGGGGCCGTCCTGACTTTC. Translated, it gives CASSQRGAVLTF. This chain links TRBV3-1 (or the pseudogene TRBV3-2) with TRBJ2-6; D is perhaps TRBD2 (7 bases). The V and J ends lost 2 bases and 12 bases respectively, with 8 bases between them. The CDR3 spans 12 residues. Germline V gives CDR1 LGHDT, CDR2 YNNKEL (reference sequence).

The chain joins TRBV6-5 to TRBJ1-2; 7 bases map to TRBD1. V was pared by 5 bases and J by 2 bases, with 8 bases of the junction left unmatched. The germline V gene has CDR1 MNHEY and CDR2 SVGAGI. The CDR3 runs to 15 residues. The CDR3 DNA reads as TGTGCCAGCAGTCCCATCGGACAGGCCAACTATGGCTACACCTTC. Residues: CASSPIGQANYGYTF.

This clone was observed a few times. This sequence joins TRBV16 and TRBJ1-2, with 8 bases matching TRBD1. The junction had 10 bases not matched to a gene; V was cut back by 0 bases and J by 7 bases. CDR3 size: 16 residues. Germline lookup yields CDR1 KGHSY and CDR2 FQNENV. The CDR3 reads CASSQSETGGASGYTF. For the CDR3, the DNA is TGTGCCAGCAGCCAATCGGAAACAGGGGGGGCGTCTGGCTACACCTTC.

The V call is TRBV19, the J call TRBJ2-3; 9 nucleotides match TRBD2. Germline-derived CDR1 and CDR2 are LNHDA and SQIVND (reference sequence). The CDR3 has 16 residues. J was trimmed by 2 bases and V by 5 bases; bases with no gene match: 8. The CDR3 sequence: CASSPLSGSPTDTQYF. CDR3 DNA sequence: TGTGCCAGTAGTCCCCTTAGCGGGAGTCCCACAGATACGCAGTATTTT.

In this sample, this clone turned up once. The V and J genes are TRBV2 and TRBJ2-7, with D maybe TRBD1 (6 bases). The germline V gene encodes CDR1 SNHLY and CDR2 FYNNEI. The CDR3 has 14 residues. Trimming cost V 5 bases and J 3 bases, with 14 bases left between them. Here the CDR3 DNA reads TGTGCCAGCAGTCGGACAGTTATAGGCTACGAGCAGTACTTC. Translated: CASSRTVIGYEQYF. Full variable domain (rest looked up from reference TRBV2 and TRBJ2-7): EPEVTQTPSHQVTQMGQEVILRCVPISNHLYFYWYRQILGQKVEFLVSFYNNEISEKSEIFDDQFSVERPDGSNFTLKIRSTKLEDSAMYFCASSRTVIGYEQYFGPGTRLTVT.

The CDR3 nucleotides are TGTGCCAGCAGCGTGGGCCTAGCGGGAGGAGGAGCAGATACGCAGTATTTT. This translates into CASSVGLAGGGADTQYF. V is TRBV9 and J is TRBJ2-3; 11 nucleotides agree with TRBD2. The CDR3 extends over 17 amino acids. Per germline, CDR1 SGDLS and CDR2 YYNGEE. V shed 2 bases, J shed 4 bases, and the junction held 9 bases outside the gene matches. The full variable domain, completed using reference TRBV9 and TRBJ2-3, is DSGVTQTPKHLITATGQRVTLRCSPRSGDLSVYWYQQSLDQGLQFLIQYYNGEERAKGNILERFSAQQFPDLHSELNLSSLELGDSALYFCASSVGLAGGGADTQYFGPGTRLTVL.

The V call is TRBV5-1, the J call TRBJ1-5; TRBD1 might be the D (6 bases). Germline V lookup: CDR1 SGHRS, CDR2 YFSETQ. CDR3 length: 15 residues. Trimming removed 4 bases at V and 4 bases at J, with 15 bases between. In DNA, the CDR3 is TGCGCCAGCAGCCCCGTCGTGGGGGCGAATCAGCCCCAGCATTTT. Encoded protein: CASSPVVGANQPQHF.

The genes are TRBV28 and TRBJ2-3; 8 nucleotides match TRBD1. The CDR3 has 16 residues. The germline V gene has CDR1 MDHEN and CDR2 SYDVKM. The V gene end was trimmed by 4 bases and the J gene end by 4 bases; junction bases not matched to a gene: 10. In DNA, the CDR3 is TGTGCCAGCAGTTCAACTACAGGGGGGAGCGCAGATACGCAGTATTTT. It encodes CASSSTTGGSADTQYF.

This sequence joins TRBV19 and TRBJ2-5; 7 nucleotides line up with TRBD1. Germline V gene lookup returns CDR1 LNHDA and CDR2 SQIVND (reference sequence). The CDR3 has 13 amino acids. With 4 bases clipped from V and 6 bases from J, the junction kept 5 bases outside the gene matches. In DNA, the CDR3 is TGTGCCAGTAGTACGGACAGGTGGAAGACCCAGTACTTC. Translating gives CASSTDRWKTQYF.

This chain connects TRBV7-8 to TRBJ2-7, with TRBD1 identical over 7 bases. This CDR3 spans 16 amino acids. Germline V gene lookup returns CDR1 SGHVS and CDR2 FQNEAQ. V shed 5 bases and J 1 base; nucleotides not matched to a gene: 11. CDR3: CASSGLGQGVSYEQYF. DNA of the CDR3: TGTGCCAGCAGCGGACTTGGGCAGGGGGTATCCTACGAGCAGTACTTC.

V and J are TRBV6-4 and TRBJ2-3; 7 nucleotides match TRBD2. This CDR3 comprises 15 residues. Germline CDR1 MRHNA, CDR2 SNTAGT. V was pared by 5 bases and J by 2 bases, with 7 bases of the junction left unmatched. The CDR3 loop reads CASSPSGGTTDTQYF. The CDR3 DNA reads TGTGCCAGCAGTCCCTCCGGGGGGACCACAGATACGCAGTATTTT.

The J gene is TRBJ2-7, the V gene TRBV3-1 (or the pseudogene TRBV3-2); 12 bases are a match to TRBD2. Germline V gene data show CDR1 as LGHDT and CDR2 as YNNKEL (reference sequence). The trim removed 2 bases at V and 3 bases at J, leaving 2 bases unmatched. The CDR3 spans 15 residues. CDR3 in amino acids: CASSQSLAGGYEQYF. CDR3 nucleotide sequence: TGTGCCAGCAGCCAATCACTAGCGGGAGGCTACGAGCAGTACTTC.

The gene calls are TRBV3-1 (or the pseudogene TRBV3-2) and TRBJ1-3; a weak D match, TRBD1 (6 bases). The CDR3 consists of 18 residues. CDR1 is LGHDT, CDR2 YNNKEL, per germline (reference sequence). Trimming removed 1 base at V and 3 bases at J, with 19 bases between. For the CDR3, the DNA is TGTGCCAGCAGCCAAGCCCACAAGGCGGGGGCAAATGGAAACACCATATATTTT. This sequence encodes CASSQAHKAGANGNTIYF.

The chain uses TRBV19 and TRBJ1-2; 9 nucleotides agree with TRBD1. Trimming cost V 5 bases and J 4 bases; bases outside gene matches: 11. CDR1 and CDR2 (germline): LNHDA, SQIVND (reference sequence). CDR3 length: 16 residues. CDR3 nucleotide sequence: TGTGCCAGTAGTCCGCAACAGGGGGCTGCAGGCTATGGCTACACCTTC. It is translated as CASSPQQGAAGYGYTF.

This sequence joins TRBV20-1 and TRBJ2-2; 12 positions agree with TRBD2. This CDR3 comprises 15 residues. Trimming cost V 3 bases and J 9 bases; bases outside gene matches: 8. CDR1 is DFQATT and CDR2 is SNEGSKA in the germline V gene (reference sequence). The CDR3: CSASRLAGGPRELFF. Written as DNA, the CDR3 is TGCAGTGCTAGTCGGCTAGCGGGAGGGCCCCGGGAGCTGTTTTTT.

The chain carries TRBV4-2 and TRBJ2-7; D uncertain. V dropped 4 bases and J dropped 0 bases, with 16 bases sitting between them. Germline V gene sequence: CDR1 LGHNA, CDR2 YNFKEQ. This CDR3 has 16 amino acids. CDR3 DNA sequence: TGTGCCAGCAGCCCCCGCGGCGGAGCGAGCTCCTACGAGCAGTACTTC. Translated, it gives CASSPRGGASSYEQYF.

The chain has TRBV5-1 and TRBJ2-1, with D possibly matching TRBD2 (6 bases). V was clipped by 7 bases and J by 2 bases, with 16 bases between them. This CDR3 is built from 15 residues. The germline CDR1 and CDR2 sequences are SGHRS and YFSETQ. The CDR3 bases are TGCGCCAGCGAGGAGGGAACCACGGCCTACAATGAGCAGTTCTTC. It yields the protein CASEEGTTAYNEQFF.

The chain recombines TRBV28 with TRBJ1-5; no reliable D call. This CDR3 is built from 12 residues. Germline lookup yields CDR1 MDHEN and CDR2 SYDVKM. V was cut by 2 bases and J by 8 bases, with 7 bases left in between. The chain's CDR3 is CASSLTGKPQHF. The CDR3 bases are TGTGCCAGCAGTTTAACCGGGAAGCCCCAGCATTTT.

The chain's CDR3 is CASGGTGGLTYEQYF. CDR3 sequence (DNA): TGTGCCAGCGGAGGGACAGGGGGCCTTACTTACGAGCAGTACTTC. The chain recombines TRBV28 with TRBJ2-7; 12 bases align to TRBD1. CDR3 length: 15 amino acids. The germline V gene has CDR1 MDHEN and CDR2 SYDVKM. The trim removed 8 bases at V and 4 bases at J, leaving 9 bases unmatched.